This is a list of T cell receptor beta chains from one sample in a study of beta chain features in type 1 diabetes. The repertoire was sequenced with immunoSEQ multiplex PCR; TCRdb's copy has only in-frame clones and lacks some. The data contain 230,000 or so clones, roughly 17% of them seen just once; the ten biggest clones take up 0.07% to 0.095%. The sequencing sample was made of naive CD4+ T cells from blood. Receptors originate from a man aged 25 to 40 with type 1 diabetes. The CDR3 runs from the conserved cysteine through the conserved F or W. The order of the fields is V gene, D gene, J gene, CDR3 length, clone size, CDR3 DNA, CDR3 protein. D genes are given only for firm matches. Some rows have no size entry. The others give once, few or many, or a class for an expanded clone.

>TRBV30|.|TRBJ1-4|12|few
TGTGCCTGGAACCTACGAGGTGAAAAACTGTTTTTT
CAWNLRGEKLFF
>TRBV29-1|.|TRBJ2-5|11|.
TGCAGCGTTCGGCCAGAAGAGACCCAGTACTTC
CSVRPEETQYF
>TRBV7-9|TRBD2|TRBJ2-5|16|.
TGTGCCAGCAGCCCGCCGGGACTAGCGGGACAGGAGACCCAGTACTTC
CASSPPGLAGQETQYF
>TRBV29-1|.|TRBJ2-5|12|.
TGCAGCGTTGGTTGGGGCCAAGAGACCCAGTACTTC
CSVGWGQETQYF
>TRBV29-1|TRBD1|TRBJ1-1|13|.
TGCAGCGCCGGGACAGGGGCGAACACTGAAGCTTTCTTT
CSAGTGANTEAFF
>TRBV9|.|TRBJ2-4|14|.
TGTGCCAGCAGCCGCGACAGTGCCAAAAACATTCAGTACTTC
CASSRDSAKNIQYF
>TRBV30|.|TRBJ2-1|14|.
TGTGCCTGGACTGTAGCGTCTCCCGGTAATGAGCAGTTCTTC
CAWTVASPGNEQFF
>TRBV2|TRBD1|TRBJ2-7|15|few
TGTGCCAGCAGTCCAACCGGGACAGGGACCTACGAGCAGTACTTC
CASSPTGTGTYEQYF
>TRBV6-1|.|TRBJ2-1|16|.
TGTGCCAGCAGTGATAGGGGACTCCTGGAGCTCGGGGAGCAGTTCTTC
CASSDRGLLELGEQFF
>TRBV9|.|TRBJ2-1|15|few
TGTGCCAGCAGCGTAGAATCGCAGTCCTACAATGAGCAGTTCTTC
CASSVESQSYNEQFF
>TRBV5-1|.|TRBJ2-5|11|many
TGCGCCAGCAGCTTGGAGGAGACCCAGTACTTC
CASSLEETQYF
>TRBV7-2|TRBD1|TRBJ2-3|15|few
TGTGCCAGCAGCCCGACAGGGATTAACACAGATACGCAGTATTTT
CASSPTGINTDTQYF
>TRBV30|TRBD2|TRBJ2-1|15|.
TGTGCCTGGAGTACTAGCGGGGGGGCCTACAATGAGCAGTTCTTC
CAWSTSGGAYNEQFF
>TRBV4-1|.|TRBJ2-7|12|few
TGCGCCAGCAGCTGGGACGGCTACGAGCAGTACTTC
CASSWDGYEQYF
>TRBV28|TRBD1|TRBJ2-5|16|.
TGTGCCAGCAGCCCCTTGGAGGGACAGGGCGGAGAGACCCAGTACTTC
CASSPLEGQGGETQYF
>TRBV29-1|.|TRBJ2-3|13|few
TGCAGCGTTGAAGATCTCCCCACAGATACGCAGTATTTT
CSVEDLPTDTQYF
>TRBV11-1|.|TRBJ1-1|13|few
TGTGCCAGCAGCTCGGGCTGGGACACTGAAGCTTTCTTT
CASSSGWDTEAFF
>TRBV27|.|TRBJ2-2|12|few
TGTGCCAGCAGTCCCCAATTCGGGGAGCTGTTTTTT
CASSPQFGELFF
>TRBV29-1|TRBD1|TRBJ2-3|13|few
TGCAGCGTTGCAGGGGGCGCGGAGGATACGCAGTATTTT
CSVAGGAEDTQYF
>TRBV5-1|TRBD1|TRBJ2-3|14|once
TGCGCCAGCAGCAGGGACAGGGAGACAGATACGCAGTATTTT
CASSRDRETDTQYF
>TRBV30|TRBD2|TRBJ2-1|13|.
TGTGCCTGGAGGCTAGCGGGATCCAATGAGCAGTTCTTC
CAWRLAGSNEQFF
>TRBV7-9|.|TRBJ2-5|15|.
TGTGCCAGCACCCCCGCAAAGGGGGCGGGGGAGACCCAGTACTTC
CASTPAKGAGETQYF
>TRBV6-5|TRBD1|TRBJ1-1|14|.
TGTGCCAGCAGACGTAATACAGGGGACACTGAAGCTTTCTTT
CASRRNTGDTEAFF
>TRBV7-2|TRBD2|TRBJ2-3|15|once
TGTGCCAGCAGCTTAGTACTAGCGGGAGCAGATACGCAGTATTTT
CASSLVLAGADTQYF
>TRBV7-2|TRBD1|TRBJ1-2|14|few
TGTGCCAGCAGCACCTCGACAGGGAGCCATGGCTACACCTTC
CASSTSTGSHGYTF
>TRBV7-9|.|TRBJ2-4|13|few
TGTGCCAGCGCCGGGACAGCCAAAAACATTCAGTACTTC
CASAGTAKNIQYF
>TRBV6-5|TRBD2|TRBJ2-3|16|few
TGTGCCAGCAGTTTGACTAGCGGGAGGGGGACAGATACGCAGTATTTT
CASSLTSGRGTDTQYF
>TRBV6-5|TRBD2|TRBJ2-5|15|few
TGTGCCAGCAGTTACGCGGGACTAGCGAGGGAGACCCAGTACTTC
CASSYAGLARETQYF
>TRBV6-5|.|TRBJ2-7|14|few
TGTGCCAGCAGTTACGACAGGCTGGCGTACGAGCAGTACTTC
CASSYDRLAYEQYF